This TCR beta chain was observed in a study of cytomegalovirus exposure and HLA in healthy donors (dated by TCRdb to the late 2010s). Concerning the study at large: An earlier analysis of approximately 640 of the donors reported approximately 300 Gb of sequence data and 117 million unique TCR beta sequences from roughly 200 million T cells. To study patterns of TCR occurrence, a later analysis re-analyzed previously published TCR beta repertoires from more than 550 donors and added high-resolution HLA genotyping. HLA typing included class I and class II loci at four-digit resolution. The study aimed to test whether cataloging public T cell receptors could reveal signatures of past pathogen exposure. The number of typed donors differed by locus: about 620-630 for A, B, C, DRB1 and DQB1; some 500 for DQA1; around 580 for DPA1; and some 430 for DPB1. Every repertoire in the discovery cohort had been generated on one and the same sequencing platform. Across about 380 genotyped donors of the cohort, an average of approximately 200,000 unique TCR beta nucleotide sequences per donor were sequenced, and approximately 19% of those sequences were non-productive. Besides the first cohort of approximately 670 subjects, a separate validation cohort made up of 120 or so different subjects was used. A handful of DR-DQ haplotypes were handled as single units for association and clustering because linkage in the cohort was strong. An early release covering roughly 640 HLA-typed donors comprised approximately 290 gigabases of sequencing data and some 79 million unique TCR sequences. Donor age, sex, ethnicity and CMV serostatus were collected together with the repertoire data. To predict cytomegalovirus infection status, the study brought together high-throughput TCR immunosequencing, statistical association of individual TCRs with disease status, and machine learning. In a later genetic analysis, genome-wide SNP genotypes for about three fifths of the 666 donors were used, and that subset was treated as a discovery cohort. The genetic ancestry cluster associated with self-reported Caucasian donors included approximately 85% of the roughly 380 genotyped donors. The T cell repertoires of about 700 subjects were profiled by immunosequencing and related to cytomegalovirus serostatus. An earlier analysis of 587 of the donors applied high-throughput TCR beta sequencing to assess whether each TCR beta V gene segment acted as functional or pseudogenic. Rather than using new phenotypic data, the later analysis identified candidate immune exposures from TCR beta sequences and from how often those sequences occurred across donors.

What the authors observed across the whole study: For the cohort, immune exposure information was limited to CMV serostatus. Linkage disequilibrium might explain the correlated functional status among segregating V segments, but an unknown experimental factor could not be ruled out. An earlier analysis of around 500 of the donors showed that most TCR beta V segments appeared in productive rearrangements either about 87% or about 30% of the time, which broadly matched IMGT annotations. Cytomegalovirus status was reported to be diagnosed by the classifier with high specificity and sensitivity in both the original and validation cohorts. In a later analysis, TCR association rates were found to vary across HLA loci, with the most associated TCRs seen for DRB1 alleles and the fewest for HLA-C alleles. An association between a missense DCLRE1C variant and V-gene and J-gene trimming of TCR beta chains was found in a later genetic analysis and replicated in an independent cohort. Specific HLA alleles were associated with 15,000 to 20,000 TCR beta sequences at a false discovery rate of 0.05 in a later analysis. When HLA alleles, especially DR and DQ, strongly co-occurred, attributing TCR associations to individual alleles was difficult. In a later analysis, several top co-occurrence clusters were reported to appear linked to parvovirus B19, influenza, CMV and Epstein-Barr virus. HLA typing was unavailable for some donors at each locus, so association tests used only the typed subset. Some IMGT-functional V segments, including TRBV6-2 and TRBV6-3, could not be distinguished by the 87-base-pair reads and were therefore excluded. Sequencing depth was assumed to be roughly uniform across donors in the presence/absence analyses, though that assumption may not hold. Compared with equally common non-associated chains, HLA-associated TCR beta chains in a later analysis were more clonally expanded and had lower generation probabilities. According to the authors, the approach could potentially be generalized to other disease states and immunological phenotypes. Most CMV-associated TCR beta chains appeared to be HLA-restricted in a later analysis, and the HLA associations seemed to be driven largely by CMV exposure. A few of the identified cytomegalovirus-associated TCR beta chains were confirmed in vitro to be specific for cytomegalovirus antigens. A later genetic analysis reported fewer N-insertions in productive TCRs among donors in an Asian-associated ancestry cluster than the roughly 700-donor mean. The study listed 164 TCR beta chains as associated with cytomegalovirus. A group of highly shared sequence variants was considered likely to be a technical artifact of the sequencing pipeline. A further reported finding was that TCR beta sequences accurately predicted the HLA-A and HLA-B alleles for most subjects in the first cohort. Approximately 18 rarely observed V segments, including chromosome 9 orphons, were excluded from the earlier analysis of about 500 of the donors because counts were too low. Most TCR sequences were seen in very few donors, while some public TCRs were found in many individuals. In this cohort, only TCR beta chains were sequenced, and detectable features were limited by the absence of alpha or paired-chain data.

The library was produced with the immunoSEQ multiplex PCR assay. For the multiplex PCR, a mixture combining 60 forward primers for TCR Vbeta segments and 13 reverse primers for TCR Jbeta segments was used. The CDR3 region of rearranged TCR beta genes was amplified from genomic DNA with a multiplex PCR assay. Amplified TCR beta libraries were sequenced as 87-base-pair reads on the Illumina HiSeq System. Under the source paper's analysis protocol: Across the roughly 640 repertoires, a later analysis counted tens of millions of unique TCR beta chains, approximately 12 million of which were shared by at least two donors. A nearest-neighbor algorithm error-corrected the raw reads and collapsed the reads into unique sequences, merging closely related sequences to remove PCR and sequencing errors. Alignment of CDR3 sequences to IMGT reference sequences was used to assign V, D and J gene segments. For a sequence to be retained, a match of at least six nucleotides was required to both a V gene segment and a J gene segment. A rearrangement was called productive if the CDR3 had no stop codons and remained in frame with V and J, and every other rearrangement was called non-productive. Following IMGT convention, CDR3 was defined as the stretch from the second conserved V-encoded cysteine to the conserved J-encoded phenylalanine. The earlier analysis of about 560 of the donors excluded any sequence lacking an unambiguous match to a single V gene segment. In an earlier analysis of more than 500 of the donors, a V segment was called functional when productive rearrangements were above 56.7%, and segregating when the standard deviation between donors exceeded 5%. A statistical classification framework was built for diagnosing cytomegalovirus status from the catalog of TCR beta chain sequences. In a later analysis, V and J genes were assigned by comparing TCR nucleotide sequences against IMGT/GENE-DB human TR gene sequences. A later analysis assigned CDR3 sequences and most-parsimonious VDJ recombination scenarios with the TCRdist pipeline. In a later analysis, each TCR beta chain was defined by its CDR3 amino acid sequence together with its V-gene family, and reads lacking a unique V-gene family were excluded. A later analysis removed roughly 590 highly shared, low-generation-probability nucleotide sequences to deal with suspected cross-contamination and a sequencing artifact. A later analysis calculated a clonal expansion index for each public chain from normalized within-repertoire ranks of inferred template counts. In a later analysis, generation probabilities were computed with a VDJ recombination model fitted to out-of-frame rearrangements, and the resulting probabilities were checked against IGoR. In a later analysis, hypergeometric tests were used to score TCR-TCR, TCR-HLA and TCR-CMV co-occurrence, with a repertoire-size bias correction applied to TCR pairs. In a later analysis, false discovery rates were estimated by permuting HLA or CMV assignments 20 times. In a later analysis, co-occurring TCRs were grouped using DBSCAN, with TCRdist sequence similarity added in when clustering inside HLA-allele-positive subsets. Co-occurrence clustering excluded repertoires with fewer than 30,000 or more than 120,000 public chains, plus five with anomalous nucleotide sharing. The table was pulled from immuneACCESS by TCRdb, which kept in-frame rearrangements only. Such tables lose some clones; where checked, under half of the loss comes from unresolved V genes, and the rest has no known cause. That table gives V, J and clone size, and the DNA gave D and trimming. The sample has tens of thousands of clones on record, about two thirds of them singletons. The ten largest clones represent about an eighth of the sample.

A note on this clone: Its antigen is unknown. Base quality data are lacking; no much larger clone is found one base away.

The cohort comprised under 700 healthy bone marrow donors. Cohort members were all nominally healthy when sampled, although unrecorded immune exposures were likely present. The donor tested CMV seropositive and was one of the 289 seropositive cohort members. A peripheral blood sample was provided by each donor, and peripheral blood mononuclear cells were used for TCR beta sequencing. The Qiagen DNeasy Blood Extraction Kit was used to extract genomic DNA from the blood cell samples. The cysteine opens and the phenylalanine closes a CDR3 of 19 amino acids. CDR3 DNA only is kept here, 57 bases in frame from base 1. Germline trimming: 6 bases from V, 2 bases from J; junction bases outside gene matches: 17. The germline V gene (reference sequence) yields MNHEY for CDR1 and SMNVEV for CDR2.

The chain employs TRBV27 and TRBJ2-3; TRBD2 lines up with 10 middle nucleotides. The clonotype originates from a woman aged 40 to 50 in good health and CMV-seropositive. Sequencing was performed on PBMCs. The DNA reads TGTGCCAGCAGCTCCTCTAGGTTAGCGGGGGGTAGGGACACAGATACGCAGTATTTT. Translated, it reads CASSSSRLAGGRDTDTQYF.